The 27 T cell receptor beta chains below all came from one sample that was sequenced in a study of cytomegalovirus exposure and HLA in healthy donors. The PCR had 60 Vbeta and 13 Jbeta primers. The repertoire was sequenced with immunoSEQ multiplex PCR; TCRdb's copy has only in-frame clones and lacks some. In the table there are 140,000 or so clones, around 85% of which are singletons. The sequencing input was PBMCs. The receptors originated from a female donor in good health and CMV-seronegative.

This clone was seen only once. This sequence joins TRBV4-1 and TRBJ2-3; D may be TRBD2 (5 bases). CDR1 MGHRA and CDR2 YSYEKL come from the germline V gene. The germline V and J ends were trimmed by 2 bases and 0 bases, with 12 bases remaining between them. This CDR3 spans 16 amino acids. CDR3 sequence: CASSQTASPSTDTQYF. Here the CDR3 DNA reads TGCGCCAGCAGCCAAACGGCTAGCCCTAGCACAGATACGCAGTATTTT.

This chain uses TRBV7-8 with TRBJ1-1; D call uncertain. CDR1 is SGHVS, CDR2 FQNEAQ, per germline. The germline V and J ends were trimmed by 0 bases and 6 bases, with 5 bases remaining between them. This CDR3 region has 12 residues. CDR3 sequence: CASSLAEPEAFF. CDR3 coding DNA: TGTGCCAGCAGCTTAGCGGAGCCTGAAGCTTTCTTT.

The genes are TRBV5-1 and TRBJ1-4, with a possible D match to TRBD1 (5 bases). The CDR3 covers 16 residues. The germline V and J ends were trimmed by 1 base and 5 bases, with 15 bases remaining between them. Germline V CDR1 and CDR2: SGHRS, YFSETQ. This chain's CDR3 is CASSLSQGRGNEKLFF. The CDR3 DNA sequence: TGCGCCAGCAGCTTGAGTCAGGGCCGGGGGAATGAAAAACTGTTTTTT.

The rearrangement uses TRBV7-8 and TRBJ2-7; D remains unclear. The CDR3 runs 12 residues. V was cut by 5 bases and J by 0 bases, with 5 bases left in between. Looked up from germline, CDR1 is SGHVS and CDR2 is FQNEAQ. The CDR3 region is CASSPHSYEQYF. CDR3 nucleotide sequence: TGTGCCAGCAGCCCCCACTCCTACGAGCAGTACTTC.

This chain links TRBV27 with TRBJ2-5, with D perhaps TRBD2 (5 bases). Trimming removed 8 bases at V and 1 base at J, with 20 bases between. The CDR3 has 16 residues. Germline-derived CDR1 and CDR2 are MNHEY and SMNVEV (reference sequence). The DNA for the CDR3 is TGTGCCAGCTGCCCCCGGACTTCCGATTCCCAAGAGACCCAGTACTTC. Protein product: CASCPRTSDSQETQYF.

The rearrangement links TRBV6-6 to TRBJ1-5; 10 bases agree with TRBD1. This CDR3 spans 14 amino acids. Trimming took 4 bases from V and 9 from J; bases not matched to a gene: 6. CDR1 is MNHNY and CDR2 is SVGAGI in the germline V gene (reference sequence). This CDR3 reads CASSLGTGARPQHF. The CDR3 nucleotides are TGTGCCAGCAGTTTGGGGACAGGGGCTCGGCCCCAGCATTTT.

The rearrangement links TRBV5-1 to TRBJ2-1; D not certain. There are 13 residues in the CDR3. Germline V lookup: CDR1 SGHRS, CDR2 YFSETQ. The V end lost 3 bases, the J end lost 8 bases, and 12 bases lay between the germline ends. The CDR3: CASSSLIEDEQFF. DNA of the CDR3: TGCGCCAGCAGCTCCTTAATTGAGGATGAGCAGTTCTTC.

The table lists this clone with a count of one. This chain connects TRBV10-2 to TRBJ2-3; D is uncertain. Trimming removed 0 bases from V and 5 bases from J, with 3 bases in between. CDR3 length equals 12 residues. Germline V CDR1 and CDR2: WSHSY, SAAADI. The CDR3 sequence is CASSESRDTQYF. The CDR3 DNA is TGCGCCAGCAGTGAGTCTAGAGATACGCAGTATTTT.

The chain recombines TRBV5-1 with TRBJ2-1; 7 nucleotides align to TRBD2. The length of the CDR3 is 16 residues. Germline V CDR1 and CDR2: SGHRS, YFSETQ. V lost 5 bases, J lost 4 bases, and 12 bases stayed unmatched. The CDR3 here is CASSITGGGPYNEQFF. The CDR3 coding sequence is TGCGCCAGCAGTATCACGGGCGGGGGACCGTACAATGAGCAGTTCTTC.

The V gene is TRBV29-1, the J gene TRBJ2-1; 9 nucleotides agree with TRBD2. The CDR3 is made up of 14 amino acids. Germline values: CDR1 SQVTM, CDR2 ANQGSEA. The J segment lost 9 bases and the V segment lost 6 bases, leaving 12 bases of the junction unmatched. DNA of the CDR3: TGCAGCGTCGGACCGGACGCGGGAGGGGGTGAGCAGTTCTTC. Protein sequence: CSVGPDAGGGEQFF.

The rearrangement uses TRBV5-4 and TRBJ1-1; 9 bases agree with TRBD1. The CDR3 contains 14 residues. V shed 4 bases and J 7 bases; nucleotides not matched to a gene: 8. Germline values: CDR1 SGHNT, CDR2 YYREEE (reference sequence). CDR3 sequence: CASSATGGGGEAFF. CDR3 coding DNA: TGTGCCAGCAGCGCTACAGGGGGCGGTGGTGAAGCTTTCTTT.

V gene TRBV5-4 combines with J gene TRBJ1-1, with D unclear. Deletions cut 4 bases from V and 8 bases from J, with 12 bases between. Germline CDR1 reads SGHNT; CDR2 reads YYREEE (reference sequence). The CDR3 has 12 residues. CDR3 sequence (DNA): TGTGCCAGCAGCCCCGGCTCGGAGGAAGCTTTCTTT. Translating gives CASSPGSEEAFF.

This clone was seen once. CDR3 nucleotide sequence: TGTGCCTGGAGTCTAGGAGGGGGCGATCGGCCCCAGCATTTT. It translates to CAWSLGGGDRPQHF. V is TRBV30 and J is TRBJ1-5; 7 bases fit TRBD1. Looked up from germline, CDR1 is GTSNPN and CDR2 is SVGIG (reference sequence). V dropped 2 bases and J dropped 9; count of bases not matched to a gene: 10. This CDR3 is 14 amino acids long.

The V gene is TRBV6-1, the J gene TRBJ2-5, with 10 bases identical to TRBD1. The CDR3 length is 15 residues. The V and J ends lost 4 bases and 5 bases, in that order; junction bases with no gene match: 7. CDR1 and CDR2 from the germline V gene are MNHNS and SASEGT. The DNA of the CDR3 is TGTGCCAGCAGTGTCCGGGACAGGGGTTTGGAGACCCAGTACTTC. Translated: CASSVRDRGLETQYF.

CDR3 amino acids: CASSQEDSNSNQPQHF. CDR3 coding DNA: TGTGCCAGCAGCCAAGAGGACAGTAATAGCAATCAGCCCCAGCATTTT. This rearrangement joins TRBV4-2 to TRBJ1-5; a weak D match, TRBD1 (6 bases). The CDR3 is 16 amino acids. Germline CDR1 LGHNA, CDR2 YNFKEQ. V dropped 0 bases and J dropped 0 bases, with 9 bases sitting between them.

A few counts support this clone. The chain is built from TRBV6-5 and TRBJ2-1, with a weak D call TRBD1 (6 bases). CDR3 size: 13 residues. Trimming removed 6 bases at V and 4 bases at J, with 10 bases between. The germline V gene has CDR1 MNHEY and CDR2 SVGAGI. The DNA of the CDR3 is TGTGCCAGCAGCTTGGACAGTTACAATGAGCAGTTCTTC. Protein sequence: CASSLDSYNEQFF.

This clone has only a few counts. This chain uses TRBV19 with TRBJ2-4; D might be TRBD2 (7 bases). CDR3 size: 11 residues. The V gene lost 7 bases and the J gene lost 8 bases, with 9 bases spanning the gap. Germline CDR1 reads LNHDA; CDR2 reads SQIVND (reference sequence). In nucleotides, the CDR3 is TGTGCCAGTATGGGGGGGCACATTCAGTACTTC. It codes for CASMGGHIQYF.

This chain connects TRBV5-1 to TRBJ2-7; 12 nucleotides match TRBD1. Germline trimming cut 4 bases from V and 5 bases from J; bases unmatched to any gene: 7. This CDR3 region has 15 residues. The germline gives CDR1 SGHRS, CDR2 YFSETQ. CDR3 coding DNA: TGCGCCAGCAGCCTGGTGGGGACAGGGGGCGACGAGCAGTACTTC. Translation gives CASSLVGTGGDEQYF.

The chain recombines TRBV7-6 with TRBJ1-4; TRBD1 agrees at 7 bases. Germline V gene lookup returns CDR1 SGHVS and CDR2 FNYEAQ. This CDR3 comprises 13 residues. V shed 9 bases and J 5 bases; nucleotides not matched to a gene: 6. CDR3 nucleotide sequence: TGTGCCAGTCGACAGGGCTTAAATGAAAAACTGTTTTTT. It is translated as CASRQGLNEKLFF.

This clone turned up a few times. The chain is built from TRBV11-2 and TRBJ2-7; 10 positions match TRBD2. This CDR3 has 16 residues. CDR1 and CDR2 from the germline V gene are SGHAT and FQNNGV. The ends lost 0 bases at V and 4 bases at J; junction bases unmatched: 6. The CDR3 loop reads CASSLDPASGSYEQYF. Here the CDR3 DNA reads TGTGCCAGCAGCTTAGATCCCGCTAGCGGGAGTTACGAGCAGTACTTC.

This chain joins TRBV6-5 and TRBJ1-2; D may be TRBD1 (6 bases). The CDR3 runs 15 residues. Trimming stripped 2 bases from V and 3 bases from J, with 13 bases between. Germline loops: CDR1 MNHEY, CDR2 SVGAGI. CDR3: CASSYLDRGYYGYTF. For the CDR3, the DNA is TGTGCCAGCAGTTACCTCGATAGGGGGTACTATGGCTACACCTTC.

The V call is TRBV29-1, the J call TRBJ2-1, with a weak D call TRBD1 (6 bases). Germline V gives CDR1 SQVTM, CDR2 ANQGSEA. V lost 4 bases, J lost 2 bases, and 12 bases lay in between. The CDR3 consists of 14 residues. CDR3 in DNA: TGCAGCGTTGGAGGCAGGGGCACCTACAATGAGCAGTTCTTC. It is translated as CSVGGRGTYNEQFF.

Comment on this clone: Other nucleotide sequences from this sample produce the same CDR3. The chain combines TRBV7-2 with TRBJ2-1; D may be TRBD2 (5 bases). Trimming stripped 3 bases from V and 1 base from J, with 7 bases between. The CDR3 is 14 residues long. Germline V gene data show CDR1 as SGHTA and CDR2 as FQGNSA. CDR3: CASSLDSSYNEQFF. In DNA, the CDR3 is TGTGCCAGCAGCTTGGACTCATCCTACAATGAGCAGTTCTTC. Full variable domain (outside the CDR3, taken from reference TRBV7-2 and TRBJ2-1): GAGVSQSPSNKVTEKGKDVELRCDPISGHTALYWYRQSLGQGLEFLIYFQGNSAPDKSGLPSDRFSAERTGGSVSTLTIQRTQQEDSAVYLCASSLDSSYNEQFFGPGTRLTVL.

The chain employs TRBV28 and TRBJ1-4, with 9 nucleotides matching TRBD1. Trimming cost V 7 bases and J 5 bases; bases outside gene matches: 11. This CDR3 contains 16 residues. Germline CDR1 is MDHEN and CDR2 is SYDVKM. The CDR3 is CASKSPGTGLNEKLFF. DNA of the CDR3: TGTGCCAGCAAATCACCCGGGACAGGGTTGAATGAAAAACTGTTTTTT.

The chain uses TRBV29-1 and TRBJ1-1; D is uncertain. There are 11 residues in the CDR3. Germline V gene data show CDR1 as SQVTM and CDR2 as ANQGSEA. V was clipped by 3 bases and J by 10 bases, with 12 bases between them. The CDR3 sequence: CSVEDGEGAFF. DNA for the CDR3: TGCAGCGTTGAGGACGGCGAGGGAGCTTTCTTT. The full variable domain, in which reference TRBV29-1 and TRBJ1-1 provide the parts outside the CDR3, is SAVISQKPSRDICQRGTSLTIQCQVDSQVTMMFWYRQQPGQSLTLIATANQGSEATYESGFVIDKFPISRPNLTFSTLTVSNMSPEDSSIYLCSVEDGEGAFFGQGTRLTVV.

The V gene is TRBV6-6, the J gene TRBJ2-7, with TRBD1 matching 9 bases. Germline trimming cut 2 bases from V and 3 bases from J; bases unmatched to any gene: 2. CDR1 and CDR2 from the germline V gene are MNHNY and SVGAGI (reference sequence). The CDR3 extends over 14 amino acids. This chain's CDR3 is CASSYRGQGYEQYF. The DNA of the CDR3 is TGTGCCAGCAGTTACCGGGGACAGGGCTACGAGCAGTACTTC.

Concerning this clone itself: One junction end disagrees with the germline gene, perhaps due to a read error. V and J are TRBV28 and TRBJ2-6; D is undetermined. The CDR3 runs to 16 residues. Germline V gene sequence: CDR1 MDHEN, CDR2 SYDVKM. CDR3 nucleotides: TGTGCCAGCCGTTTTGGGCTTTACTCTGGGGCCAACGTCCTGACTTTC. Amino acids: CASRFGLYSGANVLTF.